Listed below are T cell receptor beta chains from one sample, sequenced in a study of metastatic and nonmetastatic thyroid tumors. TCRdb reassembled clones from the PCR reads with MiXCR. Among several thousand clones listed, 19% were seen once. Sequenced sample: adjacent normal tissue. The receptors derive from a female donor with papillary thyroid cancer or a benign thyroid nodule (not recorded which). Some clones in this sample may be carry-over from other donors' samples. CDR3s include the opening cysteine and the closing phenylalanine or tryptophan. The D gene is left open where the match is weak. Expanded clones get a size class; other rows say once, few or many, or leave the size out.

D gene,J gene,V gene,clone size,CDR3 DNA,CDR3 protein
TRBD1,TRBJ1-6,TRBV20-1,few,TGCAGTGTTGACAGGGTAGCTAATTCACCCCTCCACTTT,CSVDRVANSPLHF
-,TRBJ1-2,TRBV7-2,few,TGTGCCAGCAGCTTAGTCGGCTTTCCTAACTATGGCTACACCTTC,CASSLVGFPNYGYTF
-,TRBJ2-7,TRBV5-1,-,TGCGCCAGCAGCCCTGATTTCTACGAGCAGTACTTC,CASSPDFYEQYF
-,TRBJ2-7,TRBV7-8,-,TGTGCCAGCAGCACCGCCTCCCTGGACAAATACCGAGCCTACGAGCAGTACTTC,CASSTASLDKYRAYEQYF
-,TRBJ1-2,TRBV24-1,few,TGTGTCACCAGTGATTCCGCCAGGGCATTTTATGGCTACACCTTC,CVTSDSARAFYGYTF
-,TRBJ2-7,TRBV20-1,-,TGCAGTGCTAAGAACGCGGGCGAGCAGTACTTC,CSAKNAGEQYF
TRBD1,TRBJ2-1,TRBV7-3,-,TGTGCCAGCAGCCTCCGACAGGGGATTTACAATGAGCAGTTCTTC,CASSLRQGIYNEQFF
-,TRBJ2-7,TRBV6-1,medium-sized,TGTGCCAGCAGTTGGGGACGGGAGTTGGAGCAGTACTTC,CASSWGRELEQYF
TRBD2,TRBJ2-3,TRBV12-5,many,TGTGCTAGTGGTCCCGGGGGGGGAGGGGATACGCAGTATTTT,CASGPGGGGDTQYF
-,TRBJ2-1,TRBV20-1,-,TGCAGTGCACGGGACTTCAACTCCTACAATGAGCAGTTCTTC,CSARDFNSYNEQFF
-,TRBJ1-1,TRBV28,-,TGTGCCAGCAGTTTAAGGCCGCTGAACACTGAAGCTTTCTTT,CASSLRPLNTEAFF
-,TRBJ2-2,TRBV7-3,few,TGCGCCAGCAGCCGGATAGGGTCATTGGGCACCGGGGAGCTGTTTTTT,CASSRIGSLGTGELFF
TRBD2,TRBJ2-3,TRBV11-1,-,TGTGCCAGCAGCTTCGGAGTTTGGGGACGGGAGGCCGTAGATACGCAGTATTTT,CASSFGVWGREAVDTQYF
-,TRBJ2-3,TRBV6-7,many,TGTGCCAGCAGTTACCCGAGGGGGGGGGGGCCTTGTTTGGCGCAGTATTTT,CASSYPRGGGPCLAQYF
-,TRBJ1-2,TRBV9,few,TGTGCCAGCACCTCGACCTACTCTGGCTACACCTTC,CASTSTYSGYTF
TRBD1,TRBJ1-2,TRBV30,medium-sized,TGTGCCTGGAGATCCGACAGGGGATGGGGCGGCTACACCTTC,CAWRSDRGWGGYTF
TRBD2,TRBJ2-1,TRBV19,many,TGTGCCAGTAGTGGAGGGAGGGCTAATTACAATGAGCAGTTCTTC,CASSGGRANYNEQFF
-,TRBJ2-5,TRBV13,medium-sized,TGTGCCAGCAGCTTAGATACAGGGTTGGAGACCCAGTACTTC,CASSLDTGLETQYF
-,TRBJ2-5,TRBV7-9,many,TGTGCCAGCACCTTGGACAGACAAGAGACCCAGTACTTC,CASTLDRQETQYF
-,TRBJ2-7,TRBV4-1,medium-sized,TGCGCCAGCAGCCAAGTTCTTCGCGGGCAAGTGGGCGAGCAGTACTTC,CASSQVLRGQVGEQYF
TRBD1,TRBJ2-5,TRBV5-1,-,TGCGCCAGCAGCTTGGAGGGACAGGGGAACCAAGAGACCCAGTACTTC,CASSLEGQGNQETQYF
-,TRBJ1-2,TRBV2,few,TGTGCCAGCAGGAGATCGGGCAGTCGAGACTATAGCTACACCTTC,CASRRSGSRDYSYTF
-,TRBJ2-3,TRBV7-9,many,TGTGCCAGCAGCTTAGGCCAGGGGGGGGAGCAGTATTTT,CASSLGQGGEQYF
-,TRBJ2-4,TRBV28,many,TGTGCCAGCAGTCCGGGAAGGGGGGGCTTAGCCAAAAACATTCAGTACTTC,CASSPGRGGLAKNIQYF
-,TRBJ2-7,TRBV5-4,many,TGCGCCAGCAGCTTGCTCGTCAACAACCACTACGAGCAGTACTTC,CASSLLVNNHYEQYF
TRBD2,TRBJ2-5,TRBV7-8,many,TGTGCCAGCAGCTTCGAGGGAGGGGCAGAGACCCAGTACTTC,CASSFEGGAETQYF
-,TRBJ1-2,TRBV7-9,few,TGTGCCAGCAGCTACAACCCGGACAGCTATGGCTACACCTTC,CASSYNPDSYGYTF
-,TRBJ2-1,TRBV19,many,TGTGCCAGTAGTCCGAGCGTCAACGGGGAGCAGTTCTTC,CASSPSVNGEQFF
TRBD2,TRBJ2-3,TRBV12-3/TRBV12-4,-,TGTGCCAGCAGTTCGGCTAGCGGGAGATGGGTGGATACGCAGTATTTT,CASSSASGRWVDTQYF
-,TRBJ1-3,TRBV6-2/TRBV6-3,few,TGTGCCAGCAGTCGACAGGTAGCTGGAAACACCATATATTTT,CASSRQVAGNTIYF
TRBD1,TRBJ2-7,TRBV4-3,medium-sized,TGCGCCAGCAGCAAAGACAGGGGGCGCTCCTACGAGCAGTACTTC,CASSKDRGRSYEQYF
-,TRBJ1-1,TRBV11-2,medium-sized,TGTGCCAGCAGCTTTACGGCTGAGAACACTGAAGCTTTCTTT,CASSFTAENTEAFF
-,TRBJ2-1,TRBV5-4,many,TGTGCCAGCAGACTCATACAGGGCCATGAGCAGTTCTTC,CASRLIQGHEQFF
TRBD2,TRBJ2-7,TRBV4-2,-,TGTGCCAGCAGCCCTACTAGCGGGAGGACCTACGAGCAGTACTTC,CASSPTSGRTYEQYF
TRBD1,TRBJ1-3,TRBV4-1,-,TGCGCCAGCAGCCAAGATTCCCTCCGGGACAGGGGGAACACCATATATTTT,CASSQDSLRDRGNTIYF
-,TRBJ2-5,TRBV27,few,TGTGCCAGCAGTCCCTCACGTCCTTGGGAGACCCAGTACTTC,CASSPSRPWETQYF
TRBD1,TRBJ2-1,TRBV7-9,many,TGTGCCAGCAGCTCCCAAGGGGGGACAGGGCGGAACTTC,CASSSQGGTGRNF
-,TRBJ1-2,TRBV19,few,TGTGCCAGTAGTATTGGGGGATTATATGGCTACACCTTC,CASSIGGLYGYTF
-,TRBJ1-3,TRBV5-1,medium-sized,TGCGCCAGCAGCTTGGCCACTGGTTTTGACAGAAACACCATATATTTT,CASSLATGFDRNTIYF
TRBD1,TRBJ1-4,TRBV20-1,-,TGCAGTGCCTCGTCCCCGGGACAGTATAATGAAAAACTGTTTTTT,CSASSPGQYNEKLFF
-,TRBJ1-2,TRBV5-1,few,TGCGCCAGCAGCTTGGCAGGGTTCGGCTACACCTTC,CASSLAGFGYTF
-,TRBJ1-4,TRBV7-9,many,TGTGCCAGCAGTTACCTAAGCTATAATGAAAAACTGTTTTTT,CASSYLSYNEKLFF
-,TRBJ2-2,TRBV20-1,-,TGCAGTGCTAGACCCGATCCAGGTCCTCACACCGGGGAGCTGTTTTTT,CSARPDPGPHTGELFF
-,TRBJ1-1,TRBV12-3/TRBV12-4,medium-sized,TGTGCCAGCAGGCCCTCCTTGGGCCTCATGAACACTGAAGCTTTCTTT,CASRPSLGLMNTEAFF
-,TRBJ2-2,TRBV7-9,medium-sized,TGTGCCAGCAGCACGACTGGGACCGGGGAGCTGTTTTTT,CASSTTGTGELFF
TRBD2,TRBJ2-7,TRBV7-6,-,TGTGCCAGCAGCCTAAGCGGGGGGGGCCTCTACGAGCAGTACTTC,CASSLSGGGLYEQYF
TRBD1,TRBJ2-3,TRBV5-6,few,TGTGCCAACACCCGGACAGGAAATCCCACGGATACGCAGTATTTT,CANTRTGNPTDTQYF